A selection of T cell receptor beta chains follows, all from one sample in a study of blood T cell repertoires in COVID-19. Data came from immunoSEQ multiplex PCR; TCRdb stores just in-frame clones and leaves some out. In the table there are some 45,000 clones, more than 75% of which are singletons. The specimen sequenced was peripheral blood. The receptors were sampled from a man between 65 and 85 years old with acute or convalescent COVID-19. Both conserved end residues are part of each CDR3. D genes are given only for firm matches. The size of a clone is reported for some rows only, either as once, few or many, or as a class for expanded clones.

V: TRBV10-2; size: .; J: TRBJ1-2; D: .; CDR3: CASSERQGTYGYTF
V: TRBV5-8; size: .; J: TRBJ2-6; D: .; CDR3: CASSLVISGANVLTF
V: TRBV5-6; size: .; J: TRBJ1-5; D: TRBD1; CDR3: CASSSLTGGLISNQPQHF
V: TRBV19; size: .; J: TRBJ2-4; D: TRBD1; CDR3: CASTLTGATDIQYF
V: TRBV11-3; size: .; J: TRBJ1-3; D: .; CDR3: CASSPGTRVGNTIYF
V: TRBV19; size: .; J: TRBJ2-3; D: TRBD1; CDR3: CASSKRNTGTGGPDTQYF
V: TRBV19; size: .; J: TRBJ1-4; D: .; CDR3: CASSGGTVSTNEKLFF
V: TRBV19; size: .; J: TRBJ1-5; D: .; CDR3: CASSTRQGDNQPQHF
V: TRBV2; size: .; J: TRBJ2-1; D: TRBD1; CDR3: CASRLGTGAYNEQFF
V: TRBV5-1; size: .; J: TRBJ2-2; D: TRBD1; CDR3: CASSSTGAYTGELFF
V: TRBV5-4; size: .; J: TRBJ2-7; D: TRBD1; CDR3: CASSAPTGAEQYF
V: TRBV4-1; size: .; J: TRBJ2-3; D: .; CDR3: CASSPDSHTDTQYF
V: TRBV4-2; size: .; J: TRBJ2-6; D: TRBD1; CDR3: CASSQEVRGRYAGANVLTF
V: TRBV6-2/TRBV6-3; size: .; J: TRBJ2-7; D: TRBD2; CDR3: CASSSGLAGGYEQYF
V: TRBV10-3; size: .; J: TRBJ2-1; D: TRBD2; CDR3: CAISVGLAGNNEQFF
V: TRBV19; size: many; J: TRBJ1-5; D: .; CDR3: CASSTSRERPQHF
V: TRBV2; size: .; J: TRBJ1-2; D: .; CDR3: CASSGGTAGYTF
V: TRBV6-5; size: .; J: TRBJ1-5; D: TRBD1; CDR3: CASAVPGQVQPQHF
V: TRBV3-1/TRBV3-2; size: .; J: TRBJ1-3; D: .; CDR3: CASSHRGETGNTIYF
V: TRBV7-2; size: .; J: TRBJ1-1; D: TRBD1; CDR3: CASSQGQGHTEAFF
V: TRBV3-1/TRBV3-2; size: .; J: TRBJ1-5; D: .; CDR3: CASSHPTQRDQPQHF
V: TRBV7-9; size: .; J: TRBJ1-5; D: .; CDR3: CASSLGSGPEGNQPQHF
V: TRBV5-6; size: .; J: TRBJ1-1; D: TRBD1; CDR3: CASSSLTGGRTEAFF
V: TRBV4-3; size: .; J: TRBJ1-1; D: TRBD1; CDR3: CASSQGQGGTEAFF
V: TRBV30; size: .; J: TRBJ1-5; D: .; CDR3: CAWSPNTGNQPQHF
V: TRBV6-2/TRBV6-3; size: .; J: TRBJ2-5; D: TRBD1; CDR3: CASSYSGGQGGSGTQYF
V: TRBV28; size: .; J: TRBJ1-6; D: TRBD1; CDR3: CASSPPRGLVSPLHF
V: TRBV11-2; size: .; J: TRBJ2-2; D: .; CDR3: CASSFDRSGELFF
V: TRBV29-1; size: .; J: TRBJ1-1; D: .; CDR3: CSAGWGEAEAFF
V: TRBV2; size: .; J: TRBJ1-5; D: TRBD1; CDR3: CASRGDSSNQPQHF
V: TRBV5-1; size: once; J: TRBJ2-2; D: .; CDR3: CASSLPGASTGELFF
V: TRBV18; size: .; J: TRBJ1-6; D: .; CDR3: CASSPGRVDNSPLHF
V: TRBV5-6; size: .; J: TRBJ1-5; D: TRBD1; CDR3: CASSHFLLTGESQPQHF
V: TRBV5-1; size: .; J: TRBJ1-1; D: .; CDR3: CASSQKGDRDTEAFF
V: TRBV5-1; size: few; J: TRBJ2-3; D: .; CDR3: CASSLGTPSTDTQYF
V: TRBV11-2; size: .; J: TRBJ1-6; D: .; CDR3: CASSRPDSRNSPLHF
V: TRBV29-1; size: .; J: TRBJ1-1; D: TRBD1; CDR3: CSVLDRGTEAFF
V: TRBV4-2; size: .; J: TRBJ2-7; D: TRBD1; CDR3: CASSPDGTGTYEQYF
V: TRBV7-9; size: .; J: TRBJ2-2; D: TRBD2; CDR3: CASSLPGGRTGELFF
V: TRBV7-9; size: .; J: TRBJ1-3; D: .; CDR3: CASSLAGGSGNTIYF
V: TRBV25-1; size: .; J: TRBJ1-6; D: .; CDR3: CASSEYSPNSPLHF
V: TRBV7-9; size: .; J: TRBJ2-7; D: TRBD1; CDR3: CASRDREEQYF
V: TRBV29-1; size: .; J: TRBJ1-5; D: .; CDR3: CSVAGDRSNQPQHF
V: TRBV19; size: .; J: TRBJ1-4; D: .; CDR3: CASTSSAAVELFF
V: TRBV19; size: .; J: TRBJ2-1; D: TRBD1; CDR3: CAPTGDEQFF
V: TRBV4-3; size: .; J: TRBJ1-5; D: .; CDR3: CASSPKFGVNQPQHF
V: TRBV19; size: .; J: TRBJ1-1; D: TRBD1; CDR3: CASSSRTGLTEAFF
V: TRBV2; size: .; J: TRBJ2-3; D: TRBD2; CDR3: CASSTGLAGTDTQYF
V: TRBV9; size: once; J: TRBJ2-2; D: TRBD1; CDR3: CASSADLLGQGRPGELFF
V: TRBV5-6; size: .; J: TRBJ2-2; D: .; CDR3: CASSLDRFMNTGELFF
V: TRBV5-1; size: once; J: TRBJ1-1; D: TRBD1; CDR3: CASRRDSPSAEAFF
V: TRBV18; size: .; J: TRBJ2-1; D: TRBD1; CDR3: CASSPTGTGVGEQFF
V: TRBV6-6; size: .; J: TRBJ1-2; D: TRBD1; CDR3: CASTPGQGNQGYGYTF